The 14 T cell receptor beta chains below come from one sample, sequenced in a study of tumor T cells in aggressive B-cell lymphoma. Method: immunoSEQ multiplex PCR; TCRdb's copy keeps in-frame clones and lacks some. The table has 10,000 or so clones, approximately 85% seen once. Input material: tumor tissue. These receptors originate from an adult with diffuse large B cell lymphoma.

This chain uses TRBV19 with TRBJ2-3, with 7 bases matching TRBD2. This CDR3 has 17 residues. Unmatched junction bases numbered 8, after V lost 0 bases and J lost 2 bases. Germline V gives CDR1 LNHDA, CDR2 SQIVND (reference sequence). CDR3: CASSIDPGLSHTDTQYF. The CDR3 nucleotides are TGTGCCAGTAGTATAGATCCGGGACTATCCCACACAGATACGCAGTATTTT. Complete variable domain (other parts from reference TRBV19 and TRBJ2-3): DGGITQSPKYLFRKEGQNVTLSCEQNLNHDAMYWYRQDPGQGLRLIYYSQIVNDFQKGDIAEGYSVSREKKESFPLTVTSAQKNPTAFYLCASSIDPGLSHTDTQYFGPGTRLTVL.

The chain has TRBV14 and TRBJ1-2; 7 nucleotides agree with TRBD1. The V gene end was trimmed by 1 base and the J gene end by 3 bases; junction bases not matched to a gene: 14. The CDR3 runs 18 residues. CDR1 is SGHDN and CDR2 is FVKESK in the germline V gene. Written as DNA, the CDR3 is TGTGCCAGCAGCCAAGCCTTTTCACCTCTGACAGGGCACTATGGCTACACCTTC. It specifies CASSQAFSPLTGHYGYTF.

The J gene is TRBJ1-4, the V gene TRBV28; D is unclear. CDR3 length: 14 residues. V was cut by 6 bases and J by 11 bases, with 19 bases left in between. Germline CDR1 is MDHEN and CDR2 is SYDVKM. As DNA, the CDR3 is TGTGCCAGCAGAACCGGGTGGTTGGTGAGGAAACTGTTTTTT. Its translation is CASRTGWLVRKLFF.

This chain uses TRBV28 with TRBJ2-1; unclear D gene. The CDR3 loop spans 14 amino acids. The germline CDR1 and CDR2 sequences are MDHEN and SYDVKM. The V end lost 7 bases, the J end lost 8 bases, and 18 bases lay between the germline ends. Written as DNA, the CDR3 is TGTGCCAGCACCCGGGTGCCCCGTGTGGATGAGCAGTTCTTC. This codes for CASTRVPRVDEQFF.

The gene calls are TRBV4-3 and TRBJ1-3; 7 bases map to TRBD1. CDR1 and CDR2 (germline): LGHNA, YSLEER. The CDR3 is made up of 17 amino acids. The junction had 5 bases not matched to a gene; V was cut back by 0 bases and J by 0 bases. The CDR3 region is CASSQERAGGSGNTIYF. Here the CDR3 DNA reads TGCGCCAGCAGCCAAGAAAGGGCAGGGGGCTCTGGAAACACCATATATTTT.

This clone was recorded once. In DNA, the CDR3 is TGTGCCAGCCAGCCAGCAGGGGCGGCCGGAAACACCATATATTTT. This gives the protein CASQPAGAAGNTIYF. V usage is TRBV19 and J usage is TRBJ1-3; a weak D match, TRBD1 (6 bases). Germline V gene lookup returns CDR1 LNHDA and CDR2 SQIVND (reference sequence). V gave up 9 bases and J gave up 4 bases, with 19 bases separating them. This CDR3 comprises 15 residues.

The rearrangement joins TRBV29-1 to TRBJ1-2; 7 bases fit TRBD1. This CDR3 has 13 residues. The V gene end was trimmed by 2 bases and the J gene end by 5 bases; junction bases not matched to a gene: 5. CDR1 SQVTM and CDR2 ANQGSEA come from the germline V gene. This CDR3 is CSVEPLTGYGYTF. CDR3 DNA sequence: TGCAGCGTTGAACCTTTGACAGGGTATGGCTACACCTTC.

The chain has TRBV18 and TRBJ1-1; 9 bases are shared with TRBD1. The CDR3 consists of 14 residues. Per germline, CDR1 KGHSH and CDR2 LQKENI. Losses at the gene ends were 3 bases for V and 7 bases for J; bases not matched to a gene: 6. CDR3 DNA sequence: TGTGCCAGCTCACCCGGACAGGGGTGGCTTGAAGCTTTCTTT. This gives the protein CASSPGQGWLEAFF.

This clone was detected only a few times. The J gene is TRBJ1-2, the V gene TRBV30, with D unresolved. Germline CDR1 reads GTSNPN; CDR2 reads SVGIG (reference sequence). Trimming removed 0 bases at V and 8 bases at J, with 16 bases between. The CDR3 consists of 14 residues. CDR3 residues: CAWSVNGGIWGYTF. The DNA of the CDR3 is TGTGCCTGGAGTGTAAACGGAGGGATTTGGGGCTACACCTTC.

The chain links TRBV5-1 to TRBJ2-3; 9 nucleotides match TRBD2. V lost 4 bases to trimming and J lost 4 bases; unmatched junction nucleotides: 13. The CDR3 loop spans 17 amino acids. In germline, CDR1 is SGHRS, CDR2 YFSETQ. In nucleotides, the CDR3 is TGCGCCAGCAGCGACGGAGGGTGGGGACTAGCCCCAGATACGCAGTATTTT. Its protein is CASSDGGWGLAPDTQYF.

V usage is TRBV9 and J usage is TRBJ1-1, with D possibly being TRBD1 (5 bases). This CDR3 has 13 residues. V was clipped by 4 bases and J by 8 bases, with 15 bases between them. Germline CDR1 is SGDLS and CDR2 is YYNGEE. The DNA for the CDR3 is TGTGCCAGCAGCCCAACAGGCCCCGGAGAAGCTTTCTTT. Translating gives CASSPTGPGEAFF.

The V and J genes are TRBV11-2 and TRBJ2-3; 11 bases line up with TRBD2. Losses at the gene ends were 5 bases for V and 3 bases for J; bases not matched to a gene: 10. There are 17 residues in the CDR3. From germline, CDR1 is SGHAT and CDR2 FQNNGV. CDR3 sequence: CASSRLPGTSGTDTQYF. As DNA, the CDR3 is TGTGCCAGCAGCAGACTCCCCGGGACTAGCGGTACAGATACGCAGTATTTT.

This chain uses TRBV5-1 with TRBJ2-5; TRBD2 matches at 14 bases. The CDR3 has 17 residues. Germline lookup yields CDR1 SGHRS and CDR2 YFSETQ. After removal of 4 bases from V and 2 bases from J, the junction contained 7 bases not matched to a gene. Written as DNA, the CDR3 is TGCGCCAGCAGCCCCGGACTAGCGGGGGGCGTACAAGAGACCCAGTACTTC. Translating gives CASSPGLAGGVQETQYF.

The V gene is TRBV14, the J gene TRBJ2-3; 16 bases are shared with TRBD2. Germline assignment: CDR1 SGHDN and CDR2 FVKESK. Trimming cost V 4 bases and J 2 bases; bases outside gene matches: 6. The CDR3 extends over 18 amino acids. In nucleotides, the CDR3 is TGTGCCAGCAGCCCCGGGACTAGCGGGGGGGTTATCACAGATACGCAGTATTTT. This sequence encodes CASSPGTSGGVITDTQYF.